This T cell receptor (beta chain) was observed in a study of CD8+ T cells in alopecia areata. Sequencing templates came from extracted RNA that was reverse transcribed into cDNA. TCRdb's table, derived via immunoSEQ multiplex PCR, lists solely in-frame clones and lacks some. The sample has some 190,000 clones; roughly three fifths are singletons. This CDR3 is 15 amino acids long. Indicated treatment: oral pan-JAK inhibitor, 5-10 mg twice daily. The receptor's source is a human donor with alopecia areata. The source material was CD4+ T cells sorted from blood, sampled at week 4, from a patient treated with tofacitinib. V usage is TRBV1 and J usage is TRBJ1-2; TRBD1 is the table's D call, not checked against the DNA. TRBV1 is deemed a pseudogene. CDR3 sequence (DNA): TGCACCAGCAGCCAAGAGGTGGACAAGAACTATGGCTACACCTTC. This translates into CTSSQEVDKNYGYTF.